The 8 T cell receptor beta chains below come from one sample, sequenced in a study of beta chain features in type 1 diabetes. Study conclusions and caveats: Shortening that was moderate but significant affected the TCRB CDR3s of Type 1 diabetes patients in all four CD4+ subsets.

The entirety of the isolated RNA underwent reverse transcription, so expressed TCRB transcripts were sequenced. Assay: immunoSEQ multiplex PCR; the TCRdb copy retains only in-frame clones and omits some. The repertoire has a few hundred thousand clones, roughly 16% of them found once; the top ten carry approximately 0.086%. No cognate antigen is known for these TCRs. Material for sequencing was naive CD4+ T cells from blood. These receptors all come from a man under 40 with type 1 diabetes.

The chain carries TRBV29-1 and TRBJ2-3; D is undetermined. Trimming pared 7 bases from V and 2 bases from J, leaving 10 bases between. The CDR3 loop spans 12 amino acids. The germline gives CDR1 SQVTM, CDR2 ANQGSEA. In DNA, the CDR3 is TGCAGCGGACAAAGCCTCACAGATACGCAGTATTTT. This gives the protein CSGQSLTDTQYF.

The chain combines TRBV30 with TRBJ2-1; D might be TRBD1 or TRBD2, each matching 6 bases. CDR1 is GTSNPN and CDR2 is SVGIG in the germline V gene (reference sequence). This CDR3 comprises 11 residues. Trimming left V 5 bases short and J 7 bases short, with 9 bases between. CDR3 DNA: TGTGCCTGGGGAGGGGGGAATGAGCAGTTCTTC. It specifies CAWGGGNEQFF.

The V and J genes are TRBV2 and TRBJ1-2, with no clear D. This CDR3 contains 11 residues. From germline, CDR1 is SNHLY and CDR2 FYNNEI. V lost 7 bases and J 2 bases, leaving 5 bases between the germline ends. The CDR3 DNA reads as TGTGCCAGCACAGGAAACTATGGCTACACCTTC. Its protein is CASTGNYGYTF.

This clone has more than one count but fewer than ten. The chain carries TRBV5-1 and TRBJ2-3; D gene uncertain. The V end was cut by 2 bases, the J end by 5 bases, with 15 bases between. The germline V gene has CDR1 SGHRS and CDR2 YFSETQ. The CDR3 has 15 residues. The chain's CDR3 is CASSLLVQVKDTQYF. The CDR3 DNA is TGCGCCAGCAGCTTATTAGTTCAGGTCAAAGATACGCAGTATTTT.

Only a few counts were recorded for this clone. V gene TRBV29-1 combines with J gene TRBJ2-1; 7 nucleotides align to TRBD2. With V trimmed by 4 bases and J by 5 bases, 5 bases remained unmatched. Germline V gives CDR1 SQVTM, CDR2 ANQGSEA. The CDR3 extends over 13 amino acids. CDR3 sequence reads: CSVGPSGNNEQFF. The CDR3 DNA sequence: TGCAGCGTTGGGCCTAGCGGAAACAATGAGCAGTTCTTC.

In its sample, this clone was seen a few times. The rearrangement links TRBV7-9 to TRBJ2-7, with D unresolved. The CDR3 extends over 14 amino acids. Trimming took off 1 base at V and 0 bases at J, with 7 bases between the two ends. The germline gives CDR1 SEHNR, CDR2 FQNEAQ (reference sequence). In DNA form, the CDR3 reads TGTGCCAGCAGCTTAGATAGGGCCTCCTACGAGCAGTACTTC. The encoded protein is CASSLDRASYEQYF. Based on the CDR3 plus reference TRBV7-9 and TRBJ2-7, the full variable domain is DTGVSQNPRHKITKRGQNVTFRCDPISEHNRLYWYRQTLGQGPEFLTYFQNEAQLEKSRLLSDRFSAERPKGSFSTLEIQRTEQGDSAMYLCASSLDRASYEQYFGPGTRLTVT.

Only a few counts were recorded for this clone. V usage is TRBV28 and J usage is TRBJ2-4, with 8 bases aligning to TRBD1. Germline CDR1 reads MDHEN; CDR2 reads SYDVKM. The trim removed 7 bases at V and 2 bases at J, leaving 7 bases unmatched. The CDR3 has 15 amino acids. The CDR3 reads CASIAGGSTKNIQYF. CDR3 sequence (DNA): TGTGCCAGCATCGCAGGGGGCTCCACCAAAAACATTCAGTACTTC.

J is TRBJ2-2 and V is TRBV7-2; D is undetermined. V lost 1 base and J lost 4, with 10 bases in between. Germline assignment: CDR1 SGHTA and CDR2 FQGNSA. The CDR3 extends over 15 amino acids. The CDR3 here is CASSLVPDFTGELFF. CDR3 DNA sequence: TGTGCCAGCAGCTTAGTTCCCGACTTCACCGGGGAGCTGTTTTTT.